The clone carrying this TCR beta chain was seen a few times. V lost 0 bases and J 8 bases, leaving 10 bases between the germline ends. The V gene's germline CDR1 is MNHEY and CDR2 SVGEGT. The length of the CDR3 is 13 residues. The data were taken from a study of blood T cell repertoires in COVID-19. Study context: The United States, Italy and Spain were the sources of the acute and convalescent COVID-19 samples. PBMCs, B-cell-depleted T cells, or T cells provided the cDNA or gDNA that made up the material.

This table comes from immunoSEQ multiplex PCR, and its TCRdb copy is limited to in-frame clones, with some not included. The sample includes fewer than 80,000 clones, 74% of them seen just once. The TCR originated in a woman aged 80 or over with acute or convalescent COVID-19. The chain employs TRBV6-2 or TRBV6-3 and TRBJ1-2; possible D gene TRBD1, 5 bases. The sequenced sample was peripheral blood. This CDR3 reads CASSYSNRGGYTF. The CDR3 DNA follows: TGTGCCAGCAGTTACTCCAATAGGGGAGGCTACACCTTC.